This T cell receptor beta chain was captured by sequencing in a study of blood T cell repertoires in COVID-19. Germline CDR1 reads SGHRS; CDR2 reads YFSETQ. The germline V and J ends were trimmed by 0 bases and 3 bases, with 6 bases remaining between them. This CDR3 region has 13 residues. Per the original methods: Reference gene primers were amplified, and this amplification served to estimate nucleated cell counts. Profiled with immunoSEQ multiplex PCR; TCRdb holds only in-frame clones, not every one. V, J and clone size were drawn from that table, and D and trimming were deduced from the DNA. The table lists about 270,000 clones, roughly 90% of them singletons.

The chain joins TRBV5-1 to TRBJ1-1; D uncertain. This clonotype was sampled from a man in his sixties who had recovered from COVID-19. The sample taken for sequencing was peripheral blood. CDR3 protein: CASSLAEYTEAFF. DNA of the CDR3: TGCGCCAGCAGCTTGGCAGAATACACTGAAGCTTTCTTT.